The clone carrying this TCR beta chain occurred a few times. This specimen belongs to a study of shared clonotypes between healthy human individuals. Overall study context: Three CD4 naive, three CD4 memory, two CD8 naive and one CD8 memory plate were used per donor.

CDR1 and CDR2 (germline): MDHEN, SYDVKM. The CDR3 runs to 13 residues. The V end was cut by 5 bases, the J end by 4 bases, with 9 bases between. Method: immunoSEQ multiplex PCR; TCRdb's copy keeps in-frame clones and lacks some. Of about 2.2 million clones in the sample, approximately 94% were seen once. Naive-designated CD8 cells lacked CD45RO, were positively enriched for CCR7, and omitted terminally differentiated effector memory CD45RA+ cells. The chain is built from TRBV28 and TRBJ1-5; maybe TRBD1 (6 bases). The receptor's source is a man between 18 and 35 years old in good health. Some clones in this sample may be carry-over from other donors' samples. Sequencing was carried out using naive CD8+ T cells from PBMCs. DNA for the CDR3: TGTGCCAGCAGTGACCAGGGGAATCAGCCCCAGCATTTT. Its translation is CASSDQGNQPQHF.